This T cell receptor (beta chain) was captured in a study of radiotherapy plus CTLA-4 blockade in lung cancer. Patients had chemo-refractory metastatic non-small-cell lung cancer and received focal radiation plus CTLA-4 blockade that used ipilimumab. Clones were read by immunoSEQ multiplex PCR, and TCRdb kept only the in-frame ones, dropping some. The repertoire holds approximately 81,000 clones, with under 80% as singletons. The CDR3 totals 17 residues. CDR1 is GTSNPN and CDR2 is SVGIG in the germline V gene (reference sequence). The V and J ends lost 4 bases and 5 bases respectively, with 26 bases between them.

V usage is TRBV30 and J usage is TRBJ2-5; tentatively, D is TRBD2 (6 bases). This TCR derives from a human donor with non-small cell lung cancer who had a partial response to radiotherapy plus ipilimumab. Some clones in this sample may be carry-over from other donors' samples. This sample comprised peripheral blood, obtained from a patient treated with radiotherapy plus ipilimumab. CDR3 sequence (DNA): TGTGCCTGGAATCGGGAAAGGGGCGGCGGTGGGGGGGAGACCCAGTACTTC. Its protein product is CAWNRERGGGGGETQYF.